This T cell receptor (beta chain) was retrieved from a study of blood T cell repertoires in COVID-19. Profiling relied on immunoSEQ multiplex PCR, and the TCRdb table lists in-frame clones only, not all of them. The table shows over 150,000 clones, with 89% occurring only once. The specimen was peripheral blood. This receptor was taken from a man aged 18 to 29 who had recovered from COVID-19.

The CDR3 coding sequence is TGTGCCATCTCCTGGAGCTACAATGAGCAGTTCTTC. Its protein product is CAISWSYNEQFF. The V and J genes are TRBV10-3 and TRBJ2-1, with no clear D. Deletions cut 8 bases from V and 3 bases from J, with 8 bases between. Germline V gene sequence: CDR1 ENHRY, CDR2 SYGVKD. The length of the CDR3 is 12 residues.